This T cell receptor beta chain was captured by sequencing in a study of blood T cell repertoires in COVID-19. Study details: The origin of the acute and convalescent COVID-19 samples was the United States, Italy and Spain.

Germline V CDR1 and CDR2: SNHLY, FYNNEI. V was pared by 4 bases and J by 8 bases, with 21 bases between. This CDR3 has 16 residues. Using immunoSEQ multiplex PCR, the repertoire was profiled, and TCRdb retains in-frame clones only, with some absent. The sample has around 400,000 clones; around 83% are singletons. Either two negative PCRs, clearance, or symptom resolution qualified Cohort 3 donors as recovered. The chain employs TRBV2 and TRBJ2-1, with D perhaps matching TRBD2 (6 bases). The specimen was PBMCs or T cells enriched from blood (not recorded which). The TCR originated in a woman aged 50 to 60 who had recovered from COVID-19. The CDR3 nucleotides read TGTGCCAGCAGTGTGGAGCGGGCCTCCCTGGGCCATGAGCAGTTCTTC. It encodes CASSVERASLGHEQFF.